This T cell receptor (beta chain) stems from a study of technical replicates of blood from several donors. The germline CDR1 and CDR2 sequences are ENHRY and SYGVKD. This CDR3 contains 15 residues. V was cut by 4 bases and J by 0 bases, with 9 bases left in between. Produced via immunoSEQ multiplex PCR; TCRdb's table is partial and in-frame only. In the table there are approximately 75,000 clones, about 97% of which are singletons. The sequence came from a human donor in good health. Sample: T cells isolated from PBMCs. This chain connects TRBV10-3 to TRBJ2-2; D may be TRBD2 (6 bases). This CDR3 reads CAISGAGTNTGELFF. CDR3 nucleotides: TGTGCCATCAGTGGGGCGGGAACGAACACCGGGGAGCTGTTTTTT.